One sample yielded the 14 T cell receptor beta chains listed below, sequenced in a study of neurological immune-mediated disorders. Noted time point: longitudinal time-point 3. MiXCR was run by TCRdb on the 5' RACE reads, yielding one entry per CDR3 protein. The sample lists some 89,000 distinct CDR3 sequences, 4.3% occurring once. Sequencing was carried out using PBMCs. The source of these receptors is a woman aged 60-70 years with multiple sclerosis.

This clonotype has a count of ten or more. The chain has TRBV5-1 and TRBJ1-3; 9 nucleotides line up with TRBD1. Trimming at V came to 4 bases and at J to 3 bases, leaving 11 bases not matched to a gene. CDR1 is SGHRS, CDR2 YFSETQ, per germline. The CDR3 has 17 residues. As DNA, the CDR3 is TGCGCCAGCAGCCTCATCGGGGACAGGGTTAATGGAAACACCATATATTTT. Translating gives CASSLIGDRVNGNTIYF.

This clonotype was detected many times. This chain joins TRBV7-2 and TRBJ1-6; D remains unclear. The CDR3 has 14 amino acids. Trimming cost V 2 bases and J 6 bases, with 8 bases left between them. Germline assignment: CDR1 SGHTA and CDR2 FQGNSA. CDR3 nucleotides: TGTGCCAGCAGCTTAATTAACAGTAATTCACCCCTCCACTTT. Amino acids: CASSLINSNSPLHF.

This clonotype was seen many times. The rearrangement uses TRBV5-1 and TRBJ1-6; D remains unclear. The CDR3 has 15 residues. Germline CDR1 reads SGHRS; CDR2 reads YFSETQ. V was clipped by 6 bases and J by 7 bases, with 17 bases between them. The DNA for the CDR3 is TGCGCCAGCACACCCGCCCGCTTGGGGAATTCACCCCTCCACTTT. It is translated as CASTPARLGNSPLHF.

This clonotype appeared many times. This rearrangement joins TRBV11-2 to TRBJ2-7; 10 nucleotides align to TRBD1. The CDR3 is made up of 13 amino acids. With 4 bases clipped from V and 7 bases from J, the junction kept 4 bases outside the gene matches. In germline, CDR1 is SGHAT, CDR2 FQNNGV. The CDR3 sequence is CASSSDRGLEQYF. The DNA of the CDR3 is TGTGCCAGCAGCTCCGACAGGGGGCTTGAGCAGTACTTC.

This clonotype was picked up many times. The chain uses TRBV4-1 and TRBJ2-1, with D tentatively TRBD1 or TRBD2 (6 bases each). CDR3 size: 16 residues. The germline V gene has CDR1 MGHRA and CDR2 YSYEKL. V lost 4 bases and J 8 bases, leaving 21 bases between the germline ends. The CDR3 DNA reads as TGCGCCAGCAGCCGGTTAGAGGGGGGCGCTTATGATGAGCAGTTCTTC. This codes for CASSRLEGGAYDEQFF.

In this sample, this clonotype turned up many times. The chain has TRBV5-1 and TRBJ2-3, with D maybe TRBD2 (5 bases). This CDR3 is built from 14 residues. The germline V gene has CDR1 SGHRS and CDR2 YFSETQ. V dropped 0 bases and J dropped 4 bases, with 9 bases sitting between them. The CDR3 loop reads CASSLVSEADTQYF. DNA of the CDR3: TGCGCCAGCAGCTTGGTTAGCGAAGCAGATACGCAGTATTTT. The full variable domain, completed using reference TRBV5-1 and TRBJ2-3, is KAGVTQTPRYLIKTRGQQVTLSCSPISGHRSVSWYQQTPGQGLQFLFEYFSETQRNKGNFPGRFSGRQFSNSRSEMNVSTLELGDSALYLCASSLVSEADTQYFGPGTRLTVL.

This clonotype was seen repeatedly, ten times or more. This chain connects TRBV5-1 to TRBJ2-3; a weak D match, TRBD2 (5 bases). The ends were cut back, 5 bases at V and 0 bases at J, with 10 bases in the middle. The V gene's germline CDR1 is SGHRS and CDR2 YFSETQ. This CDR3 contains 14 residues. The CDR3 loop is CASRAGPSTDTQYF. In nucleotides, the CDR3 is TGCGCCAGCAGGGCGGGCCCTAGCACAGATACGCAGTATTTT.

This clonotype was counted many times. V and J are TRBV5-1 and TRBJ2-7, with D possibly matching TRBD1 (6 bases). CDR1 and CDR2 from the germline V gene are SGHRS and YFSETQ. With 0 bases removed from V and 6 bases from J, the gap between germline ends came to 19 bases. The CDR3 runs 16 residues. This chain's CDR3 is CASSLGRAGAVIEQYF. In nucleotides, the CDR3 is TGCGCCAGCAGCTTGGGTCGGGCAGGGGCCGTCATCGAGCAGTACTTC.

The V gene is TRBV3-1, the J gene TRBJ2-3; D ambiguous. Germline CDR1 LGHDT, CDR2 YNNKEL (reference sequence). V lost 4 bases, J lost 4 bases, and 18 bases lay in between. This CDR3 spans 16 amino acids. CDR3 in amino acids: CASSLLFRVGADTQYF. For the CDR3, the DNA is TGTGCCAGCAGCCTCTTGTTTAGGGTTGGAGCAGATACGCAGTATTTT.

On this clonotype itself: This could be a read error, since a much larger clone is one nucleotide away. V gene TRBV7-2 combines with J gene TRBJ2-7, with 9 bases fitting TRBD1. The germline V gene encodes CDR1 SGHTA and CDR2 FQGNSA. CDR3 length equals 14 residues. V lost 9 bases, J lost 4 bases, and 10 bases stayed unmatched. CDR3 protein: CARREGTGMYEQYF. In DNA, the CDR3 is TGTGCCAGACGAGAAGGGACAGGGATGTACGAGCAGTACTTC.

This clonotype appeared many times. The CDR3 protein is CASSLPGFGTISYEQFF. CDR3 coding DNA: TGTGCCAGCAGCCTCCCGGGCTTCGGGACGATTAGCTATGAGCAGTTCTTC. V is TRBV3-1 and J is TRBJ2-1; D possibly uses TRBD1 or TRBD2 (5 bases each). In germline, CDR1 is LGHDT, CDR2 YNNKEL (reference sequence). V dropped 4 bases and J dropped 8 bases, with 24 bases sitting between them. The CDR3 has 17 residues.

In its sample, this clonotype was seen many times. CDR3 protein: CASSHNSGNTIYF. The CDR3 bases are TGTGCCAGCAGCCATAACTCTGGAAACACCATATATTTT. The chain joins TRBV14 to TRBJ1-3, with D uncertain. The CDR3 covers 13 residues. From germline, CDR1 is SGHDN and CDR2 FVKESK. V was cut by 3 bases and J by 0 bases, with 3 bases left in between.

V gene TRBV12-3 or TRBV12-4 combines with J gene TRBJ2-7; 7 nucleotides match TRBD2. V was clipped by 2 bases and J by 2 bases; unmatched bases: 0. CDR3 length: 13 amino acids. The CDR3 DNA reads TGTGCCAGCAGTTTACGGGGGGCCTACGAGCAGTACTTC. Translation gives CASSLRGAYEQYF.

The table lists this clonotype with many counts. J is TRBJ1-6 and V is TRBV6-5; D remains unclear. Germline V gene sequence: CDR1 MNHEY, CDR2 SVGAGI. Trimming cost V 2 bases and J 8 bases, with 19 bases left between them. The CDR3 extends over 17 amino acids. The CDR3 sequence: CASSYDVLRAVDSPLHF. For the CDR3, the DNA is TGTGCCAGCAGTTACGACGTTTTGAGGGCAGTAGATTCACCCCTCCACTTT.